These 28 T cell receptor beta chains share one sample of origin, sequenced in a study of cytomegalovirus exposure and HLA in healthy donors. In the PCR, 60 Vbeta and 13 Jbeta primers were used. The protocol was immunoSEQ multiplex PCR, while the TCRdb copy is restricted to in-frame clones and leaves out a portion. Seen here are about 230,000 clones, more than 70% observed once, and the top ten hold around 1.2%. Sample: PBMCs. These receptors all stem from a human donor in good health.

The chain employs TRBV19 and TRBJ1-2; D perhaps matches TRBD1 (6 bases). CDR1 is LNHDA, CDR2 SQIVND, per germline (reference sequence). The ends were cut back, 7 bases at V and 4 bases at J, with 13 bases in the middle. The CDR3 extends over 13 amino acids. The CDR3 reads CASTRTEGYGYTF. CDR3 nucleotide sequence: TGTGCCAGTACGCGGACAGAAGGCTATGGCTACACCTTC.

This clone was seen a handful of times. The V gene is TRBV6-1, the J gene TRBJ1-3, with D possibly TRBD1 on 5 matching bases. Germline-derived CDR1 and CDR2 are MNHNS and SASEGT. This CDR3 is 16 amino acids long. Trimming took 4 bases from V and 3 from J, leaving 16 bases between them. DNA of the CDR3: TGTGCCAGCAGTGTCCAGGAGGGGTCAGGTGGAAACACCATATATTTT. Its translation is CASSVQEGSGGNTIYF.

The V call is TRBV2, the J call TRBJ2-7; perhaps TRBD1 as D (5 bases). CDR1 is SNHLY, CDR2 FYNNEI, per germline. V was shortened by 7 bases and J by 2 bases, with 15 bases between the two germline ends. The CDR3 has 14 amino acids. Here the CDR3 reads CASIPQGPPYEQYF. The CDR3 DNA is TGTGCCAGCATTCCCCAGGGCCCACCCTACGAGCAGTACTTC.

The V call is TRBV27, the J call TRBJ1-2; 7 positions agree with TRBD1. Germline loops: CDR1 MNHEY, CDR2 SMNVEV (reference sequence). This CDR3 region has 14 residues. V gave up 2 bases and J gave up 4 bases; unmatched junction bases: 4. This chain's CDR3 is CASSLRGGGYGYTF. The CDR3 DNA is TGTGCCAGCAGTTTACGAGGGGGCGGCTATGGCTACACCTTC.

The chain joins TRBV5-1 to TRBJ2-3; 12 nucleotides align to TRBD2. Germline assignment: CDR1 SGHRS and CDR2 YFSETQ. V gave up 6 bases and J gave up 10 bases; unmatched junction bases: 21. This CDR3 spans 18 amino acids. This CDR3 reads CASTDPQGLAGGLSAQYF. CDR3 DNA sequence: TGCGCCAGCACAGACCCCCAAGGGCTAGCGGGAGGGCTGAGCGCGCAGTATTTT.

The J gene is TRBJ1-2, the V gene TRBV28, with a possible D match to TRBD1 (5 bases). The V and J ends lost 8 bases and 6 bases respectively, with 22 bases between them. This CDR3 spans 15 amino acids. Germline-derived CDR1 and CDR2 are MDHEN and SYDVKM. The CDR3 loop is CASLKLNGGGHGYTF. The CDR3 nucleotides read TGTGCCAGCCTTAAACTCAACGGGGGTGGCCATGGCTACACCTTC.

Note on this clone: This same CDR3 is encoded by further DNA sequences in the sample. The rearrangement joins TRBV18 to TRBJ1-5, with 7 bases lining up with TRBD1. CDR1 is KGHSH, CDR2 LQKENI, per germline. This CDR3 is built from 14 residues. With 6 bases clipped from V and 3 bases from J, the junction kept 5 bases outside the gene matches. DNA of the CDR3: TGTGCCAGCTCTCCAGGGGGGTCCAATCAGCCCCAGCATTTT. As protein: CASSPGGSNQPQHF.

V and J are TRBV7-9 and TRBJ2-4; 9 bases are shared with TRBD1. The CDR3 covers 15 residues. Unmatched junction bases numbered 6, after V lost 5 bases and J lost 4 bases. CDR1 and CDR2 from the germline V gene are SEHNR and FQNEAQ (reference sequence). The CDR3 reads CASSHGDREKNIQYF. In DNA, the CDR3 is TGTGCCAGCAGCCACGGGGACAGGGAGAAAAACATTCAGTACTTC.

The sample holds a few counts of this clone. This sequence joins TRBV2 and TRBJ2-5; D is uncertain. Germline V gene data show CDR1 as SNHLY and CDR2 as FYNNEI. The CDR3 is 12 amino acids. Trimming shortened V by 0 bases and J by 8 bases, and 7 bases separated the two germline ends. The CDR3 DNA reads TGTGCCAGCAGTGAAGCGCGGTTCACCCAGTACTTC. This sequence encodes CASSEARFTQYF.

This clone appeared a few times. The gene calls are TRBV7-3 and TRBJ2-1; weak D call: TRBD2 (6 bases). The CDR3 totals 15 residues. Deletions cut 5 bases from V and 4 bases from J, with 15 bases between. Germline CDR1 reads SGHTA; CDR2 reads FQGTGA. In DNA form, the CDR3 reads TGTGCCAGCAGCCCCGACCCGGGACTTTACAATGAGCAGTTCTTC. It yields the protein CASSPDPGLYNEQFF.

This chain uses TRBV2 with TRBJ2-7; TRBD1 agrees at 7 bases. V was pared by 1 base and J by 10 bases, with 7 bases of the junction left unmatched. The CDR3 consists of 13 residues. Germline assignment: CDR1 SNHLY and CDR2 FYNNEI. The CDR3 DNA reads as TGTGCCAGCAGTGAAGGACAGGGAGTCTTCCAGTACTTC. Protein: CASSEGQGVFQYF.

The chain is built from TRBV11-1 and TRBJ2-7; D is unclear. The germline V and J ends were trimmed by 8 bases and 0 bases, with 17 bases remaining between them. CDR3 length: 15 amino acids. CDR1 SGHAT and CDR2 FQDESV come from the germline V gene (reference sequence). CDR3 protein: CASGHQARHSYEQYF. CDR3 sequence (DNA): TGTGCCAGCGGGCATCAGGCCCGACACTCCTACGAGCAGTACTTC.

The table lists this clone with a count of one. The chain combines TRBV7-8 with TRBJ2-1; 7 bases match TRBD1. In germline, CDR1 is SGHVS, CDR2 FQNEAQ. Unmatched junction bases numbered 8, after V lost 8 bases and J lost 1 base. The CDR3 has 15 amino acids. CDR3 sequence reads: CASVGGRRSYNEQFF. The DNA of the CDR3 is TGTGCCAGCGTAGGGGGCAGAAGGTCCTACAATGAGCAGTTCTTC.

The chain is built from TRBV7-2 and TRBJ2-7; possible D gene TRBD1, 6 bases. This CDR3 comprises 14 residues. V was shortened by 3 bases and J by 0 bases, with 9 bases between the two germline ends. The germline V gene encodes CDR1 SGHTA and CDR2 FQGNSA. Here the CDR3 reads CASSFNRDSYEQYF. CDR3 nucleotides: TGTGCCAGCAGCTTCAACAGGGACTCCTACGAGCAGTACTTC.

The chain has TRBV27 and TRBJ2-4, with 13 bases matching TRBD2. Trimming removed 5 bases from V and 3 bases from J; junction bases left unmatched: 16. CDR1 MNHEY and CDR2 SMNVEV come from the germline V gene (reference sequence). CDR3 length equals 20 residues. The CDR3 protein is CASSHLPTGTSGKDKNIQYF. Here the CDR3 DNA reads TGTGCCAGCAGTCACTTACCCACCGGGACTAGCGGGAAGGACAAAAACATTCAGTACTTC.

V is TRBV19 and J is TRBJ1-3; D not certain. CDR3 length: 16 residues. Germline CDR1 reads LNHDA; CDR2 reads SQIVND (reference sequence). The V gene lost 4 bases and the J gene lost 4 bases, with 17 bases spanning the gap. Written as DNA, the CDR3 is TGTGCCAGTAGTACCCCCCCGGGGTTGCGGGGAAACACCATATATTTT. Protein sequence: CASSTPPGLRGNTIYF.

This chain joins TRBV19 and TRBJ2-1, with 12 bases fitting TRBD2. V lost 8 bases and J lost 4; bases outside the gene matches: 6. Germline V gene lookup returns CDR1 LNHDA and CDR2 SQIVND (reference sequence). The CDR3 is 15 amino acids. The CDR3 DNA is TGTGCCAGTGCAGATACTAGCGGGGGGTACAATGAGCAGTTCTTC. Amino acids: CASADTSGGYNEQFF.

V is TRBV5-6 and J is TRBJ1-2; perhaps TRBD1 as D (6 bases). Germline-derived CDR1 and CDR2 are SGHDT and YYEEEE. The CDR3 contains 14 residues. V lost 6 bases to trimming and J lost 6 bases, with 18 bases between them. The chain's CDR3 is CASTLGRGIDGYTF. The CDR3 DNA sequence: TGTGCCAGCACTCTCGGCAGGGGAATAGATGGCTACACCTTC.

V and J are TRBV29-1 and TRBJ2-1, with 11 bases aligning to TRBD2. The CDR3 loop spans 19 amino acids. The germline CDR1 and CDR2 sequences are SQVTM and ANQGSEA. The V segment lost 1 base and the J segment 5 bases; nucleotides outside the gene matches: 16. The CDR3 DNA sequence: TGCAGCGTTGAAGCCCCCGCTAGCGGGAGGTTCAGGGGACACAATGAGCAGTTCTTC. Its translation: CSVEAPASGRFRGHNEQFF.

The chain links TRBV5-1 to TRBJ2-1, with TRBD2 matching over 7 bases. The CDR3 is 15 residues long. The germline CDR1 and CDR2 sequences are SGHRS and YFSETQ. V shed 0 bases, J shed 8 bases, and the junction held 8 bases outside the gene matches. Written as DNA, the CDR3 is TGCGCCAGCAGCTTGGCTGGGCGGGAGAGCTATGAGCAGTTCTTC. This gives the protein CASSLAGRESYEQFF. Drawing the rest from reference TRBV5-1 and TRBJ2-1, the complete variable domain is KAGVTQTPRYLIKTRGQQVTLSCSPISGHRSVSWYQQTPGQGLQFLFEYFSETQRNKGNFPGRFSGRQFSNSRSEMNVSTLELGDSALYLCASSLAGRESYEQFFGPGTRLTVL.

This CDR3 is CASSEDLTGGAYQPQHF. In DNA form, the CDR3 reads TGTGCCAGCAGCGAAGACTTAACGGGGGGCGCGTATCAGCCCCAGCATTTT. The rearrangement joins TRBV7-8 to TRBJ1-5; D is perhaps TRBD1 (6 bases). In germline, CDR1 is SGHVS, CDR2 FQNEAQ. V was pared by 5 bases and J by 5 bases, with 22 bases between. This CDR3 region has 17 residues.

CDR3 in amino acids: CASSSRTGAYGYTF. CDR3 DNA sequence: TGTGCCAGCAGTTCCCGGACAGGGGCCTATGGCTACACCTTC. This rearrangement joins TRBV28 to TRBJ1-2; 9 bases agree with TRBD1. The CDR3 consists of 14 residues. With 4 bases clipped from V and 4 bases from J, the junction kept 4 bases outside the gene matches. The germline V gene has CDR1 MDHEN and CDR2 SYDVKM.

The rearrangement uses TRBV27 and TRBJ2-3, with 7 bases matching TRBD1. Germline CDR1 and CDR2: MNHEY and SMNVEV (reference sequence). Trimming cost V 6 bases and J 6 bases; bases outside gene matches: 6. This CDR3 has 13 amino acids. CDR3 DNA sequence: TGTGCCAGCAGCCTGACACAGGGGGATACGCAGTATTTT. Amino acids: CASSLTQGDTQYF.

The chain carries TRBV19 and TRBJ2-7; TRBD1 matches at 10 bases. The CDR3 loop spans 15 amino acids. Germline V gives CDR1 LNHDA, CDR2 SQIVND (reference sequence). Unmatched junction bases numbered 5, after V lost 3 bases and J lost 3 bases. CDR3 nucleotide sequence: TGTGCCAGTAGTATGAGAGGGACAGGGGACTACGAGCAGTACTTC. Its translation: CASSMRGTGDYEQYF.

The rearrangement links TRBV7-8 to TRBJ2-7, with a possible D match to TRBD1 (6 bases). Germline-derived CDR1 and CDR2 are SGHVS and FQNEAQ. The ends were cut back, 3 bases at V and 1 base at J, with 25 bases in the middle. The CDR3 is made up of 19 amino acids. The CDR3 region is CASSFRRHQGQVGSYEQYF. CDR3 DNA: TGTGCCAGCAGCTTTCGACGACACCAGGGGCAAGTTGGGTCCTACGAGCAGTACTTC. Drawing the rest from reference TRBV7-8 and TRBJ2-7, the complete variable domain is GAGVSQSPRYKVAKRGQDVALRCDPISGHVSLFWYQQALGQGPEFLTYFQNEAQLDKSGLPSDRFFAERPEGSVSTLKIQRTQQEDSAVYLCASSFRRHQGQVGSYEQYFGPGTRLTVT.

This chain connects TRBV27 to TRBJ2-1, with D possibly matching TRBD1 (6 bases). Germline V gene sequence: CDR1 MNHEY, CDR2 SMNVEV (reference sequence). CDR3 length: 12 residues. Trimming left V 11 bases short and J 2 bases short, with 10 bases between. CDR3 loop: CAARGTYNEQFF. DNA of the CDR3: TGTGCCGCCAGGGGCACCTACAATGAGCAGTTCTTC.

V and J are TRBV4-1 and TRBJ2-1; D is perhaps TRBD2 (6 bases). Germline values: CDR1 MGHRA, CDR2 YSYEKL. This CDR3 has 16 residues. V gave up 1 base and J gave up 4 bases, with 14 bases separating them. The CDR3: CASSQGNSGAYNEQFF. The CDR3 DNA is TGCGCCAGCAGCCAAGGTAATAGCGGTGCGTACAATGAGCAGTTCTTC.

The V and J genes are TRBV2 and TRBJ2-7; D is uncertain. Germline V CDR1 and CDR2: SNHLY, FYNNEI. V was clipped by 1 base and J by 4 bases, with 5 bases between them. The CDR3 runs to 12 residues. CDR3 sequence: CASSEGVYEQYF. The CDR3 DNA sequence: TGTGCCAGCAGTGAAGGAGTTTACGAGCAGTACTTC. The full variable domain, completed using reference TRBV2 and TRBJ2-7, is EPEVTQTPSHQVTQMGQEVILRCVPISNHLYFYWYRQILGQKVEFLVSFYNNEISEKSEIFDDQFSVERPDGSNFTLKIRSTKLEDSAMYFCASSEGVYEQYFGPGTRLTVT.